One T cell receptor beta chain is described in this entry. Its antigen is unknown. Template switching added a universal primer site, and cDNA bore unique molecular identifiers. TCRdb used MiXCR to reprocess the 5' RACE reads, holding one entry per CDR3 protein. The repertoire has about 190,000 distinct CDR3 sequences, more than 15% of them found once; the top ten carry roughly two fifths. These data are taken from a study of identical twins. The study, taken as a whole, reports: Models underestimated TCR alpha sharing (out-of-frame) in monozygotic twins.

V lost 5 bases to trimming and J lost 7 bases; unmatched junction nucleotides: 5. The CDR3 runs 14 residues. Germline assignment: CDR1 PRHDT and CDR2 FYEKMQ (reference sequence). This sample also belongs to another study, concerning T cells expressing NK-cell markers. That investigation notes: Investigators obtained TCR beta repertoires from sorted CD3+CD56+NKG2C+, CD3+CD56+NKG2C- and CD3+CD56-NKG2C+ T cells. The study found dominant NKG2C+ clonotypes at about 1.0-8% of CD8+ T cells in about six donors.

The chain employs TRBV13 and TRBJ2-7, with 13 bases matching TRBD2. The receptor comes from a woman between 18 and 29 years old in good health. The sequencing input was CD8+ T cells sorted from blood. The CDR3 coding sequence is TGTGCCAGCAGCATACTAGCGGGGGGGGGTGAGCAGTACTTC. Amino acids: CASSILAGGGEQYF.